Given below is one T cell receptor beta chain in context. Its specificity is not known. V lost 6 bases and J 9 bases, leaving 15 bases between the germline ends. This CDR3 comprises 11 residues. Germline values: CDR1 DFQATT, CDR2 SNEGSKA (reference sequence). This entry is derived from a study of T cell responses to AZD1222 COVID-19 vaccine. Study results and limitations: Breadth and depth of Spike-specific TCRs rose after two AZD1222 doses. Along spike, vaccine-associated CD4 TCRs were found throughout, with dominance at 160-218 and 743-854.

The assay was immunoSEQ multiplex PCR, and TCRdb's table has in-frame clones only and misses some. Of 72,000 or so clones in the sample, 80% to 90% are singletons; the top ten hold 25% to 35%. This sample comprised peripheral blood, obtained 28 days after the second AZD1222 dose. This rearrangement joins TRBV20-1 to TRBJ2-7; D possibly matches TRBD1 or TRBD2 (5 bases each). The clonotype comes from an adult who received the AZD1222 COVID-19 vaccine. The CDR3 nucleotides are TGCAGTGCGGAAGTCACAGGAGGGCAGTACTTC. It is translated as CSAEVTGGQYF.